This record covers a single T cell receptor (beta chain). No antigen is known for it. This CDR3 contains 14 residues. Looked up from germline, CDR1 is SGHTA and CDR2 is FQGTGA. J gave up 9 bases and V 5 bases, and 8 bases lay outside the gene matches. The record originates from a study of regulatory T cells in long-lasting Graves disease. Overall study results and limits: Shared public clonotypes totalled 2,741 in persistent patients, compared with just under 1,000 in new patients.

Time point meaning: newly diagnosed GD, antithyroid drugs for less than 3 months. The TCR library was made from RNA extracted from PBMCs. Libraries of TCR beta came from iRepertoire HTBI primers plus Arm-PCR of CDR3 regions. TCRdb reprocessed the multiplex PCR reads via MiXCR and lists one record per CDR3 protein. The sample has roughly 520,000 distinct CDR3 sequences; about 12% are singletons. The data also belong to a second study, concerning T cells in Graves' hyperthyroidism and ophthalmopathy.

The V and J genes are TRBV7-3 and TRBJ2-1, with 9 bases matching TRBD2. Sequencing used peripheral blood mononuclear cells (PBMCs), obtained at new diagnosis, from a patient treated with antithyroid drugs. This TCR came from a woman between 25 and 40 years old with Graves disease. CDR3 region: CASSPIAGASEQFF. The CDR3 bases are TGTGCCAGCAGCCCAATAGCGGGAGCGAGTGAGCAGTTCTTC.